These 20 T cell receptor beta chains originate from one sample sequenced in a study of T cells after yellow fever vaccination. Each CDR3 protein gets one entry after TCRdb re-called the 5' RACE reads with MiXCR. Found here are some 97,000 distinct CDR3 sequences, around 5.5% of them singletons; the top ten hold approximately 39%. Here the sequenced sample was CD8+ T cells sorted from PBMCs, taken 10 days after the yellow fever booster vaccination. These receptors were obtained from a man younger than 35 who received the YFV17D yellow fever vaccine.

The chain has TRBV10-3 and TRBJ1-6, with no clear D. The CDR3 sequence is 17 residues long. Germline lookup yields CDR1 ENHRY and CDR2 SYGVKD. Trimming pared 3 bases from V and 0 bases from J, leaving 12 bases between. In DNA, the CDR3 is TGTGCCATCAGTGATCCGGGCTCGAGCTCCTATAATTCACCCCTCCACTTT. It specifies CAISDPGSSSYNSPLHF.

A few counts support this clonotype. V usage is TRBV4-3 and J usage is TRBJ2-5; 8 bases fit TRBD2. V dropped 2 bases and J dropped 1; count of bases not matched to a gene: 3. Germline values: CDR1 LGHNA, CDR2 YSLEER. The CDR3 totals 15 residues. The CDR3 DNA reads TGCGCCAGCAGCCAATACGGGGGGGCCCAAGAGACCCAGTACTTC. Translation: CASSQYGGAQETQYF.

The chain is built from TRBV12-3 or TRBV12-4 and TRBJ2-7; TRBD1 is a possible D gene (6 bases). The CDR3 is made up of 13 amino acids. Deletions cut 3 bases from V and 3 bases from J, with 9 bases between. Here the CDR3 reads CASSFRGFYEQYF. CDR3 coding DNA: TGTGCCAGCAGTTTCAGGGGATTCTACGAGCAGTACTTC.

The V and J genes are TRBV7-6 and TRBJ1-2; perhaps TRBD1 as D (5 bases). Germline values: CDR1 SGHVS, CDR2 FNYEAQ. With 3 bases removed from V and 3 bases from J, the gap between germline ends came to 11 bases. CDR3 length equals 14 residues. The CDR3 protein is CASSLGGMDYGYTF. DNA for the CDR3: TGTGCCAGCAGCTTGGGGGGGATGGACTATGGCTACACCTTC.

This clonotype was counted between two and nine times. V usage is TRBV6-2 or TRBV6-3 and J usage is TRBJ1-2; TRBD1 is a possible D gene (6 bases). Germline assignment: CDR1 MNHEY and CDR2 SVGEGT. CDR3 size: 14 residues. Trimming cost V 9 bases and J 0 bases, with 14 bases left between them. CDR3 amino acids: CASETGPPNYGYTF. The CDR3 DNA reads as TGTGCCAGTGAGACAGGACCTCCTAACTATGGCTACACCTTC.

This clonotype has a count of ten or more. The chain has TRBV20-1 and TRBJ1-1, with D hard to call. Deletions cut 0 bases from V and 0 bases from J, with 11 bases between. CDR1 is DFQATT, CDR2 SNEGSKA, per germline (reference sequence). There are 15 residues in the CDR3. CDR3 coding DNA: TGCAGTGCTAGAGATGTGAAAGGAATGAACACTGAAGCTTTCTTT. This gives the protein CSARDVKGMNTEAFF.

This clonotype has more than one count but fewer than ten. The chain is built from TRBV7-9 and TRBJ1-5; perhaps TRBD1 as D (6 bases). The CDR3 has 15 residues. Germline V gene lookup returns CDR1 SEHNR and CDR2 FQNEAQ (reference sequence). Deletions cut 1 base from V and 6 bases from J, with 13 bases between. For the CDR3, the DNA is TGTGCCAGCAGCTTAGACAGGGAACGGGGTCAGCCCCAGCATTTT. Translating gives CASSLDRERGQPQHF. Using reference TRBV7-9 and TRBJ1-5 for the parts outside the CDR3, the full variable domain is DTGVSQNPRHKITKRGQNVTFRCDPISEHNRLYWYRQTLGQGPEFLTYFQNEAQLEKSRLLSDRFSAERPKGSFSTLEIQRTEQGDSAMYLCASSLDRERGQPQHFGDGTRLSIL.

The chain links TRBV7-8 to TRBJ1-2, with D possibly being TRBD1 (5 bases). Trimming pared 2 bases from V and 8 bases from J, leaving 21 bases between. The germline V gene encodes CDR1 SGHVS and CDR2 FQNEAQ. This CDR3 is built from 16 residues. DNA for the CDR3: TGTGCCAGCAGCTTAAGCCCCGGGACTCCAGAAAGAGGCTACACCTTC. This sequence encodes CASSLSPGTPERGYTF.

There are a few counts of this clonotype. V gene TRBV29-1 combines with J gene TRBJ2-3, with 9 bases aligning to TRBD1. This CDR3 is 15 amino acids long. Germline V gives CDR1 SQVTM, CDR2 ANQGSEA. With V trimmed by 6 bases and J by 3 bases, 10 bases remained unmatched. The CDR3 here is CSVAPTGGTTDTQYF. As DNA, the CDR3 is TGCAGCGTCGCCCCGACAGGGGGGACGACAGATACGCAGTATTTT.

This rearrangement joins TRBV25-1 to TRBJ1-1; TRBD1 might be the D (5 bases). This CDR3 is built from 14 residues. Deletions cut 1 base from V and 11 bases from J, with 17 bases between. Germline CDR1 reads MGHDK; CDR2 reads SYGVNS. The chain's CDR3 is CASSEFKGIRRAFF. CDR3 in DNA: TGTGCCAGCAGTGAATTTAAGGGGATTAGGAGGGCTTTCTTT.

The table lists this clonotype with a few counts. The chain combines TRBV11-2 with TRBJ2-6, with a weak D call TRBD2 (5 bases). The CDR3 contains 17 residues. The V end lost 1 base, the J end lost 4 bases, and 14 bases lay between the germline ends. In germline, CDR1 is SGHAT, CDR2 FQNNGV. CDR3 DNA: TGTGCCAGCAGCTTAGGGTTTCGGGGTTGGGGGGCCAACGTCCTGACTTTC. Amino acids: CASSLGFRGWGANVLTF.

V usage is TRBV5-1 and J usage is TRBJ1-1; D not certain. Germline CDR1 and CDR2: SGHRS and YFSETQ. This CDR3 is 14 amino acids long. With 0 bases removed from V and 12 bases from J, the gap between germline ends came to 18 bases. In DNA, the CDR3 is TGCGCCAGCAGCTTGGAGGGCAACAGCCCGGGGACTTTCTTT. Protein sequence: CASSLEGNSPGTFF. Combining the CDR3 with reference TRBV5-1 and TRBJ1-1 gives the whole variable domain KAGVTQTPRYLIKTRGQQVTLSCSPISGHRSVSWYQQTPGQGLQFLFEYFSETQRNKGNFPGRFSGRQFSNSRSEMNVSTLELGDSALYLCASSLEGNSPGTFFGQGTRLTVV.

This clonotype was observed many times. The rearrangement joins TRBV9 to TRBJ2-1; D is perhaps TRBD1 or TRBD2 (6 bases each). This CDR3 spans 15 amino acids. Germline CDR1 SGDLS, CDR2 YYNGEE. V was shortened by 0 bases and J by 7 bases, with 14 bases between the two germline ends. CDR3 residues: CASSVVVGGSNEQFF. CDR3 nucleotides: TGTGCCAGCAGCGTAGTGGTGGGGGGCTCGAATGAGCAGTTCTTC.

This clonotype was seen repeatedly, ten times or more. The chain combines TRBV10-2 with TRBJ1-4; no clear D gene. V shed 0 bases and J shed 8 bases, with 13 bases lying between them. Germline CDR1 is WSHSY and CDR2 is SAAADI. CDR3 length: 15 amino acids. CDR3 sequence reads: CASSESVSPGEKLFF. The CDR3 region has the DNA TGCGCCAGCAGTGAGTCAGTTTCCCCGGGGGAAAAACTGTTTTTT.

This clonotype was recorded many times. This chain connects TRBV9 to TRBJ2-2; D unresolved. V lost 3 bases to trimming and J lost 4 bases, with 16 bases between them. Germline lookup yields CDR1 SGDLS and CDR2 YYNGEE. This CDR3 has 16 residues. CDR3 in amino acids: CASSGTFSVGTGELFF. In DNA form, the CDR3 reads TGTGCCAGCAGCGGCACCTTCAGTGTCGGCACCGGGGAGCTGTTTTTT.

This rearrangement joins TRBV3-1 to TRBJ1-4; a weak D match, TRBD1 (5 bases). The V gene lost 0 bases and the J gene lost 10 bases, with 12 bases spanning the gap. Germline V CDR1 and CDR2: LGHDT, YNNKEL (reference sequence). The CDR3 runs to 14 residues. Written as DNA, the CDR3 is TGTGCCAGCAGCCAAGAGGGACGTCGGGTAAAACTGTTTTTT. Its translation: CASSQEGRRVKLFF.

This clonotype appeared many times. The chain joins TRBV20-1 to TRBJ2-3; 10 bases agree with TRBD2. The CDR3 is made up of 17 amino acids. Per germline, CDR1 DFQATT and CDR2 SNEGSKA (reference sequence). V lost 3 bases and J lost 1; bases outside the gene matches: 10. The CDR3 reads CSASRGTSGGGTDTQYF. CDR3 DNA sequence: TGCAGTGCTAGTAGAGGTACCAGCGGGGGGGGCACAGATACGCAGTATTTT.

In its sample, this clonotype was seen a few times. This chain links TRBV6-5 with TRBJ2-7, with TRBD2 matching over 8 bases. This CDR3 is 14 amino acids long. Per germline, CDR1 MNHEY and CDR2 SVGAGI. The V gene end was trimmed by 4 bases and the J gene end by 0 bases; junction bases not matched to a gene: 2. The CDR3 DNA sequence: TGTGCCAGCAGTTTTAGCGGGGCCTCCTACGAGCAGTACTTC. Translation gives CASSFSGASYEQYF.

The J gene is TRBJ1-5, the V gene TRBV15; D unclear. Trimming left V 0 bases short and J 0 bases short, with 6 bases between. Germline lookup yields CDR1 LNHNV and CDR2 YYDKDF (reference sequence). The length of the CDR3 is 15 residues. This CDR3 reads CATSRDGTSNQPQHF. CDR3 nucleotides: TGTGCCACCAGCAGAGACGGCACTAGCAATCAGCCCCAGCATTTT. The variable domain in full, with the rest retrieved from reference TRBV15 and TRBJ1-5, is DAMVIQNPRYQVTQFGKPVTLSCSQTLNHNVMYWYQQKSSQAPKLLFHYYDKDFNNEADTPDNFQSRRPNTSFCFLDIRSPGLGDTAMYLCATSRDGTSNQPQHFGDGTRLSIL.

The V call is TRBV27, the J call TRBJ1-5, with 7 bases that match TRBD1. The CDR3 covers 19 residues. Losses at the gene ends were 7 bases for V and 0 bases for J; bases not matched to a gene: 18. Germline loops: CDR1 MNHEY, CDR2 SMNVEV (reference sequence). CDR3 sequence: CASTPKRDSELYSNQPQHF. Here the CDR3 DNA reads TGTGCCAGCACCCCCAAGAGGGACAGTGAACTTTATAGCAATCAGCCCCAGCATTTT.